Below, one T cell receptor beta chain is given with its context. No antigen is known for it. The sample comes from a study of cytomegalovirus exposure and HLA in healthy donors. Points from the study as a whole: In a later analysis, donors in an Asian-associated ancestry cluster reportedly had fewer N-insertions in productive TCRs than the cohort mean. Differences between HLA loci emerged in a later analysis of TCR association rates, with DRB1 most and HLA-C fewest. CMV serostatus alone was available as immune exposure information.

The CDR3 is made up of 16 amino acids. After removal of 0 bases from V and 3 bases from J, the junction contained 4 bases not matched to a gene. Germline assignment: CDR1 SGHRS and CDR2 YFSETQ. The PCR had 60 Vbeta and 13 Jbeta primers. The protocol was immunoSEQ multiplex PCR, while the TCRdb copy is restricted to in-frame clones and leaves out a portion. This table holds under 200,000 clones, around three quarters found once. The gene calls are TRBV5-1 and TRBJ2-3, with 10 bases fitting TRBD2. The source is a woman in her twenties or thirties in good health and CMV-seronegative. The specimen was PBMCs. CDR3 residues: CASSLVASGRTDTQYF. The CDR3 bases are TGCGCCAGCAGCTTGGTGGCTAGCGGGAGAACAGATACGCAGTATTTT.